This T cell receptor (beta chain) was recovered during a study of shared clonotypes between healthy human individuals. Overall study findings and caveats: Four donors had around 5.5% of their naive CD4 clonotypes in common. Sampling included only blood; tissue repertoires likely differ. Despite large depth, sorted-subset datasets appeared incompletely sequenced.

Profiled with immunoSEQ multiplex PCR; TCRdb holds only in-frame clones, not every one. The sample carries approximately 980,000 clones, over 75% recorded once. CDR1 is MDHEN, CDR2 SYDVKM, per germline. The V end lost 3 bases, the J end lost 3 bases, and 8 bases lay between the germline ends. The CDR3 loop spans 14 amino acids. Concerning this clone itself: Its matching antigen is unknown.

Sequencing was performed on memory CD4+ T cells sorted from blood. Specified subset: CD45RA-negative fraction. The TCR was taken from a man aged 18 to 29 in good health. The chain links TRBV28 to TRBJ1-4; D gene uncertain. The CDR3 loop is CASSFEGSNEKLFF. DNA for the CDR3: TGTGCCAGCAGTTTCGAGGGATCTAATGAAAAACTGTTTTTT.